This T cell receptor (beta chain) was sequenced for a study of identical twins. General study findings and limits: Where beta out-of-frame sequences were concerned, excess twin sharing was weaker.

Germline V gene data show CDR1 as SNHLY and CDR2 as FYNNEI. The CDR3 runs 14 residues. V lost 4 bases and J lost 2, with 12 bases in between. About this clonotype: The antigen is undetermined.

MiXCR, applied by TCRdb to the 5' RACE reads, yields one record per CDR3 protein. Of roughly 250,000 distinct CDR3 sequences in the sample, about 14% were seen once. The chain joins TRBV2 to TRBJ2-7; no firm D call. The sequence derives from a woman under 30 in good health. Sequenced input: memory (CD45RO+) T cells sorted from blood. The DNA for the CDR3 is TGTGCCAGCAGTGTATTTCCCCGAGCCTACGAGCAGTACTTC. The encoded protein is CASSVFPRAYEQYF. Drawing the rest from reference TRBV2 and TRBJ2-7, the complete variable domain is EPEVTQTPSHQVTQMGQEVILRCVPISNHLYFYWYRQILGQKVEFLVSFYNNEISEKSEIFDDQFSVERPDGSNFTLKIRSTKLEDSAMYFCASSVFPRAYEQYFGPGTRLTVT.